The sequence of this T cell receptor beta chain was determined in a study of post-analysis software for immune sequencing data. Sequencing libraries made from TCR beta cDNA carried unique molecular identifiers. TCRdb re-analysed the PCR reads in MiXCR, keeping a single row per CDR3 protein. The data contain almost 700,000 distinct CDR3 sequences, over 45% of them singletons. Germline V gives CDR1 SGHRS, CDR2 YFSETQ. The length of the CDR3 is 15 residues. V was pared by 1 base and J by 5 bases, with 5 bases of the junction left unmatched. To note about this clonotype: What it binds is not known.

Study findings and constraints: In patients, TRBV5-6, TRBV5-1 and TRBV20-1 belonged to five TRBV segments found more frequently than in controls.

Input material: blood. This TCR came from a girl under 10 years old with multiple sclerosis. The V gene is TRBV5-1, the J gene TRBJ2-5, with TRBD1 matching 10 bases. Here the CDR3 DNA reads TGCGCCAGCAGCTTGTCCGGGACAGGGGACGAGACCCAGTACTTC. This sequence encodes CASSLSGTGDETQYF.